These 14 T cell receptor beta chains were sequenced from one sample in a study of Graves' ophthalmopathy and Graves' hyperthyroidism. The authors amplified TCR beta CDR3 regions, and they did so from RNA transcripts for repertoire sequencing. A first-round RT-PCR used HTBI primers, followed by a second-round multiplex PCR. One entry per CDR3 protein, called by TCRdb with MiXCR from the multiplex PCR reads. The data hold roughly 610,000 distinct CDR3 sequences, with about a fifth observed a single time. What was sequenced was peripheral blood. These receptors were obtained from a woman aged 18-30 years with stable Graves' hyperthyroidism. Some clones in this sample may be carry-over from other donors' samples.

This clonotype was counted only a few times. The chain is built from TRBV6-2 or TRBV6-3 and TRBJ1-5, with TRBD1 matching over 7 bases. Germline V gene data show CDR1 as MNHEY and CDR2 as SVGEGT. The V and J ends lost 6 bases and 4 bases, in that order; junction bases with no gene match: 9. This CDR3 region has 15 residues. The CDR3 sequence: CASSPTLQGNQPQHF. Here the CDR3 DNA reads TGTGCCAGCAGCCCAACTTTACAGGGGAATCAGCCCCAGCATTTT.

This clonotype has ten or more counts. This chain links TRBV5-6 with TRBJ1-6, with a weak D call TRBD1 (5 bases). The V and J ends lost 0 bases and 6 bases respectively, with 10 bases between them. CDR3 size: 15 residues. Germline V gives CDR1 SGHDT, CDR2 YYEEEE. CDR3: CASSLAWDANSPLHF. The CDR3 DNA follows: TGTGCCAGCAGCTTGGCCTGGGACGCTAATTCACCCCTCCACTTT.

This clonotype has a count of ten or more. A read error is likely, as this CDR3 ends without the conserved phenylalanine or tryptophan. The limits of the CDR3 on the DNA are not certain, so only TCRdb's listed CDR3 is given. The chain carries TRBV28 and TRBJ2-5; TRBD2 was called by the table and not checked on the DNA. Germline assignment: CDR1 MDHEN and CDR2 SYDVKM. The CDR3 is 12 residues long, ends included. The CDR3 spells CASSFTVSGRNV.

This clonotype was picked up one time. The V gene is TRBV20-1, the J gene TRBJ2-5; TRBD1 might be the D (6 bases). Between the trimmed V and J ends, which lost 5 bases and 3 bases, there was a span of 16 bases. The CDR3 consists of 14 residues. CDR1 and CDR2 (germline): DFQATT, SNEGSKA (reference sequence). The CDR3 reads CSAVPGHSKETQYF. Here the CDR3 DNA reads TGCAGTGCTGTACCGGGACACTCGAAAGAGACCCAGTACTTC.

At least ten counts were recorded for this clonotype. V gene TRBV11-2 combines with J gene TRBJ2-5; 9 nucleotides match TRBD2. The CDR3 consists of 14 residues. The V and J ends lost 5 bases and 6 bases, in that order; junction bases with no gene match: 7. Per the germline V gene, CDR1 is SGHAT and CDR2 is FQNNGV. CDR3 amino acids: CASSPGGGAQTQYF. The CDR3 coding sequence is TGTGCCAGCAGCCCTGGCGGGGGGGCCCAGACCCAGTACTTC.

This clonotype was picked up many times. The chain has TRBV6-5 and TRBJ2-7; D gene ambiguous. Trimming stripped 5 bases from V and 1 base from J, with 6 bases between. This CDR3 spans 12 amino acids. Germline CDR1 is MNHEY and CDR2 is SVGAGI. Here the CDR3 DNA reads TGTGCCAGCAGTCGGGCTTCCTACGAGCAGTACTTC. It codes for CASSRASYEQYF.

This clonotype was observed a handful of times. The rearrangement links TRBV27 to TRBJ1-6; TRBD1 matches 9 bases. The germline gives CDR1 MNHEY, CDR2 SMNVEV (reference sequence). This CDR3 has 15 residues. The ends lost 2 bases at V and 9 bases at J; junction bases unmatched: 5. CDR3 nucleotide sequence: TGTGCCAGCAGTTTAACAGGACAGGGGTTTTCACCCCTCCACTTT. This sequence encodes CASSLTGQGFSPLHF.

This clonotype showed up many times. The rearrangement uses TRBV12-3 or TRBV12-4 and TRBJ2-5; 11 nucleotides line up with TRBD1. With 5 bases clipped from V and 3 bases from J, the junction kept 2 bases outside the gene matches. This CDR3 comprises 14 residues. CDR3 sequence reads: CASSPGQGEETQYF. The CDR3, as DNA: TGTGCCAGCAGTCCGGGACAGGGGGAAGAGACCCAGTACTTC.

This clonotype was seen repeatedly, ten times or more. This chain links TRBV7-9 with TRBJ2-7; TRBD1 matches 7 bases. The CDR3 runs 15 residues. The germline gives CDR1 SEHNR, CDR2 FQNEAQ (reference sequence). The trim removed 4 bases at V and 5 bases at J, leaving 11 bases unmatched. The DNA of the CDR3 is TGTGCCAGCAGCTCTACCTCCGGGACAGAGAACGAGCAGTACTTC. Translation: CASSSTSGTENEQYF.

In DNA, the CDR3 is TGCAGTGCTAGACCCCTCCAGGGGCCCCTCTTAGAGACCCAGTACTTC. Protein product: CSARPLQGPLLETQYF. The J gene is TRBJ2-5, the V gene TRBV20-1; maybe TRBD1 (6 bases). Trimming removed 2 bases from V and 4 bases from J, with 20 bases in between. The germline CDR1 and CDR2 sequences are DFQATT and SNEGSKA (reference sequence). The CDR3 contains 16 residues.

As for this clonotype: With a much larger clone just one base away, this may be a read error. V and J are TRBV20-1 and TRBJ1-6; possible D gene TRBD1, 6 bases. The CDR3 is 16 residues long. The germline V gene encodes CDR1 DFQATT and CDR2 SNEGSKA (reference sequence). The CDR3 reads CSASKPFGGANSHLHF. The CDR3 region has the DNA TGCAGTGCTAGCAAACCCTTCGGGGGCGCGAATTCACACCTCCACTTT.

There are a few counts of this clonotype. The chain carries TRBV12-3 or TRBV12-4 and TRBJ2-6; 10 nucleotides line up with TRBD1. V shed 5 bases and J 8 bases; nucleotides not matched to a gene: 3. The CDR3 runs 14 residues. The CDR3 is CASSHDRGPNVLTF. The CDR3, as DNA: TGTGCCAGCAGTCATGACAGGGGGCCCAACGTCCTGACTTTC.

This clonotype showed up many times. V gene TRBV12-3 or TRBV12-4 combines with J gene TRBJ1-2; TRBD1 might be the D (5 bases). Trimming stripped 1 base from V and 1 base from J, with 16 bases between. This CDR3 is 17 amino acids long. CDR3 protein: CASSLGGAGRFNYGYTF. For the CDR3, the DNA is TGTGCCAGCAGTTTAGGTGGGGCAGGGCGGTTTAACTATGGCTACACCTTC.

The chain uses TRBV5-1 and TRBJ2-6; D is uncertain. CDR1 SGHRS and CDR2 YFSETQ come from the germline V gene. This CDR3 spans 15 amino acids. V was pared by 0 bases and J by 4 bases, with 8 bases between. The CDR3 is CASSLVAPGANVLTF. In DNA form, the CDR3 reads TGCGCCAGCAGCTTGGTAGCTCCGGGGGCCAACGTCCTGACTTTC.